This T cell receptor (beta chain) was profiled in a study of neoadjuvant nivolumab and ipilimumab in lung cancer. The study's findings and limits: Resected-tumor TCR richness correlated positively with pretherapy blood richness. Only two of four nivolumab-treated tumors gained richness and clonality by surgery. Pathologic regression was not significantly tied to TCR clonality. Resected tumors had greater TCR richness and clonality than uninvolved lung.

Germline V gives CDR1 SGHAT, CDR2 FQNNGV. The CDR3 covers 16 residues. V was trimmed by 1 base and J by 2 bases, leaving 14 bases between them. Comment on this clone: Its target is unknown.

Assay: immunoSEQ multiplex PCR; the TCRdb copy retains only in-frame clones and omits some. There are over a thousand clones in the sample; roughly 86% occur only once, and around 3.4% lies in the top ten. This receptor was identified in an adult with non-small cell lung cancer. Here the sequenced sample was adjacent normal lung tissue, taken after neoadjuvant nivolumab, alone or with ipilimumab, at or shortly before surgery. The rearrangement uses TRBV11-2 and TRBJ1-1; D gene uncertain. The CDR3 coding sequence is TGTGCCAGCAGCTTAGTCGCAGTGGGGTCCAACACTGAAGCTTTCTTT. This sequence encodes CASSLVAVGSNTEAFF.